This record looks at one T cell receptor beta chain sequence and its context. The data were taken from a study of shared clonotypes between healthy human individuals. Trimming shortened V by 1 base and J by 5 bases, and 7 bases separated the two germline ends. Germline V gene data show CDR1 as SGHAT and CDR2 as FQDESV (reference sequence). This CDR3 comprises 13 residues. The repertoire was sequenced with immunoSEQ multiplex PCR; TCRdb's copy has only in-frame clones and lacks some. Here the sample spans a few million clones, 90% to 95% being singletons. This sequence joins TRBV11-1 and TRBJ2-3, with unresolved D. The sample comprised naive CD4+ T cells from PBMCs. The sample's subset: CD45RA+ positively selected. This sequence was found in a man between 18 and 29 years old in good health. Some clones in this sample may be carry-over from other donors' samples. In nucleotides, the CDR3 is TGTGCCAGCAGCTTAGAACGAGGAGATACGCAGTATTTT. Translating it yields CASSLERGDTQYF.